The source of this T cell receptor beta chain is a study of blood T cell repertoires in COVID-19. Germline-derived CDR1 and CDR2 are SGHKS and YYEKEE (reference sequence). The V and J ends lost 0 bases and 6 bases, in that order; junction bases with no gene match: 4. The CDR3 loop spans 14 amino acids. In the source study's methods: Amplification with reference gene primers provided the estimates of nucleated cell counts. The data were produced by immunoSEQ multiplex PCR, yet TCRdb's version contains in-frame clones alone and is incomplete. The V and J calls and the clone size are those of that table, but D and trimming were determined from the DNA. The sample carries over 75,000 clones, roughly nine tenths recorded once. This clone was seen more than once but under ten times.

The sequencing sample was made of peripheral blood. The TCR sequence derives from an elderly woman with active COVID-19. This sequence joins TRBV5-5 and TRBJ1-2; TRBD1 aligns across 8 bases. The CDR3 here is CASSLVRTGNGYTF. In DNA, the CDR3 is TGTGCCAGCAGCTTGGTGAGGACAGGGAATGGCTACACCTTC.